These 14 T cell receptor beta chains came from one sample sequenced in a study of shared clonotypes between healthy human individuals (dated by TCRdb to about 2020). The library was built by means of the immunoSEQ multiplex PCR assay. Sourced from immuneACCESS, this table was stored by TCRdb with only in-frame sequences that have V and J called. A share of the clones is absent; for the studies checked, an unresolved V gene accounts for under half, and the remainder has no known explanation. This sample holds about 820,000 clones; approximately 92% were observed only once. The biggest ten clones account for about 25% of the sample. CD8 naive samples were obtained by positive selection for CCR7 among CD45RO-negative cells, yielding a CD45RA+CCR7+ population from which TemRA cells were excluded. Material: naive CD8+ T cells sorted from blood. The cell subset or site label of this sample denotes: CD45RA+CCR7+. The receptor source for this set is a man aged 25-45 years in good health.

CDR3 in amino acids: CASSTYRGGPYEQYF. DNA of the CDR3: TGTGCCAGCAGCACCTACAGGGGCGGCCCCTACGAGCAGTACTTC. The V gene is TRBV7-2, the J gene TRBJ2-7; TRBD1 matches at 7 bases. Trimming cost V 5 bases and J 2 bases; bases outside gene matches: 9. This CDR3 is built from 15 residues. CDR1 is SGHTA, CDR2 FQGNSA, per germline.

The chain has TRBV4-1 and TRBJ2-5; no definite D call. CDR1 and CDR2 (germline): MGHRA, YSYEKL. V was shortened by 4 bases and J by 2 bases, with 8 bases between the two germline ends. The CDR3 sequence is 13 residues long. In nucleotides, the CDR3 is TGCGCCAGCAGCCGCAGGCTTCAAGAGACCCAGTACTTC. It specifies CASSRRLQETQYF.

This clone is a singleton in its sample. The chain couples TRBV28 to TRBJ2-3; perhaps TRBD2 as D (6 bases). Germline CDR1 is MDHEN and CDR2 is SYDVKM. Trimming took 4 bases from V and 0 from J, leaving 14 bases between them. This CDR3 has 16 residues. CDR3 loop: CASSSPPGDSTDTQYF. In DNA form, the CDR3 reads TGTGCCAGCAGTTCACCTCCGGGAGATAGCACAGATACGCAGTATTTT.

This clone was recorded a few times. The chain is built from TRBV4-1 and TRBJ2-1; 7 positions match TRBD2. CDR1 and CDR2 from the germline V gene are MGHRA and YSYEKL. The CDR3 loop spans 14 amino acids. J gave up 8 bases and V 1 base, and 5 bases lay outside the gene matches. CDR3 sequence reads: CASSQGPGRDEQFF. CDR3 bases: TGCGCCAGCAGCCAAGGTCCAGGGAGGGATGAGCAGTTCTTC.

The chain recombines TRBV5-1 with TRBJ2-5, with 7 bases matching TRBD2. The CDR3 runs 13 residues. Germline V gene sequence: CDR1 SGHRS, CDR2 YFSETQ. V shed 4 bases, J shed 5 bases, and the junction held 5 bases outside the gene matches. The CDR3 spells CASSLAEVETQYF. CDR3 DNA sequence: TGCGCCAGCAGCCTAGCGGAGGTGGAGACCCAGTACTTC.

The chain carries TRBV6-1 and TRBJ2-5, with D possibly matching TRBD1 (6 bases). Germline CDR1 reads MNHNS; CDR2 reads SASEGT. This CDR3 has 16 residues. Trimming left V 1 base short and J 0 bases short, with 12 bases between. The CDR3 coding sequence is TGTGCCAGCAGTGAAGGGACAGACCTGTACCAAGAGACCCAGTACTTC. It translates to CASSEGTDLYQETQYF.

V and J are TRBV29-1 and TRBJ1-2, with 10 bases aligning to TRBD1. The CDR3 runs 15 residues. Germline assignment: CDR1 SQVTM and CDR2 ANQGSEA. The junction had 6 bases not matched to a gene; V was cut back by 1 base and J by 4 bases. DNA for the CDR3: TGCAGCGTTGAAGCCGGGACAGGGGCTCCCTATGGCTACACCTTC. Translating gives CSVEAGTGAPYGYTF.

J is TRBJ2-1 and V is TRBV5-1, with 7 nucleotides matching TRBD1. The germline V gene encodes CDR1 SGHRS and CDR2 YFSETQ. The V and J ends lost 5 bases and 5 bases, in that order; junction bases with no gene match: 10. The CDR3 loop spans 15 amino acids. This CDR3 is CASSSIRTGNNEQFF. Written as DNA, the CDR3 is TGCGCCAGCAGTTCGATTAGGACAGGCAACAATGAGCAGTTCTTC.

In the case of this clone: This CDR3 is also generated by other DNA sequences in the sample. The CDR3 loop reads CASSLLAGVSYEQYF. CDR3 DNA sequence: TGTGCCAGCAGTCTTCTAGCGGGAGTTAGCTACGAGCAGTACTTC. The V call is TRBV28, the J call TRBJ2-7, with 10 bases identical to TRBD2. V shed 5 bases and J 3 bases; nucleotides not matched to a gene: 7. Germline V gene lookup returns CDR1 MDHEN and CDR2 SYDVKM. The CDR3 spans 15 residues.

The chain combines TRBV7-8 with TRBJ2-3; D is possibly TRBD2 (6 bases). V lost 2 bases to trimming and J lost 3 bases, with 12 bases between them. Germline CDR1 reads SGHVS; CDR2 reads FQNEAQ. The CDR3 length is 15 residues. The CDR3 sequence is CASSLRISGTDTQYF. CDR3 sequence (DNA): TGTGCCAGCAGCTTACGAATTAGCGGAACAGATACGCAGTATTTT. Full variable domain (rest looked up from reference TRBV7-8 and TRBJ2-3): GAGVSQSPRYKVAKRGQDVALRCDPISGHVSLFWYQQALGQGPEFLTYFQNEAQLDKSGLPSDRFFAERPEGSVSTLKIQRTQQEDSAVYLCASSLRISGTDTQYFGPGTRLTVL.

V and J are TRBV29-1 and TRBJ1-1; 10 bases agree with TRBD1. V was pared by 7 bases and J by 5 bases, with 16 bases of the junction left unmatched. Germline CDR1 reads SQVTM; CDR2 reads ANQGSEA. The CDR3 sequence is 16 residues long. The CDR3 protein is CSARRQYRDRGTEAFF. DNA for the CDR3: TGCAGCGCGAGAAGACAATACCGGGACAGGGGAACTGAAGCTTTCTTT.

This rearrangement joins TRBV10-2 to TRBJ2-2, with 8 bases identical to TRBD2. The V gene end was trimmed by 0 bases and the J gene end by 4 bases; junction bases not matched to a gene: 4. The germline V gene encodes CDR1 WSHSY and CDR2 SAAADI. The CDR3 runs to 16 residues. The CDR3 reads CASSESPAGVTGELFF. Written as DNA, the CDR3 is TGCGCCAGCAGTGAGTCCCCAGCGGGGGTCACCGGGGAGCTGTTTTTT.

This chain joins TRBV14 and TRBJ2-7; D is unclear. The CDR3 loop spans 15 amino acids. Germline V gives CDR1 SGHDN, CDR2 FVKESK. With 4 bases removed from V and 0 bases from J, the gap between germline ends came to 13 bases. CDR3 in DNA: TGTGCCAGCAGCCCCCATAACACGGCCTCCTACGAGCAGTACTTC. Translating gives CASSPHNTASYEQYF.

The CDR3 loop reads CASSDHGGDGEQFF. In nucleotides, the CDR3 is TGTGCCAGCAGTGACCACGGTGGGGACGGTGAGCAGTTCTTC. The rearrangement links TRBV2 to TRBJ2-1; either TRBD1 or TRBD2 may supply D (5 bases each). Germline lookup yields CDR1 SNHLY and CDR2 FYNNEI. The CDR3 consists of 14 residues. Trimming pared 3 bases from V and 9 bases from J, leaving 15 bases between. Supplemented by reference TRBV2 and TRBJ2-1, the full variable domain reads EPEVTQTPSHQVTQMGQEVILRCVPISNHLYFYWYRQILGQKVEFLVSFYNNEISEKSEIFDDQFSVERPDGSNFTLKIRSTKLEDSAMYFCASSDHGGDGEQFFGPGTRLTVL.